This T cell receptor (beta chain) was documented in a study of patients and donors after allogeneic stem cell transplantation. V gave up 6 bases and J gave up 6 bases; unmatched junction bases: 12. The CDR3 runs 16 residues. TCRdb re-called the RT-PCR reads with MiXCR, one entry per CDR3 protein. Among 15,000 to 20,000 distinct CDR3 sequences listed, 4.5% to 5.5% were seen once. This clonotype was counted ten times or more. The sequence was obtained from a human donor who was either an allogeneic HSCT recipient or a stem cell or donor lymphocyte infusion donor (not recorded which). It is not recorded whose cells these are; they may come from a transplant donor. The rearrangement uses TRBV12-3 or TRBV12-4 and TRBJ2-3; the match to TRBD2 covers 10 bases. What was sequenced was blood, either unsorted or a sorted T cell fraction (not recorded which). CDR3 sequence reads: CASRNRPGLASDTQYF. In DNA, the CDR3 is TGTGCCAGCAGGAATCGACCGGGACTAGCGTCGGATACGCAGTATTTT.